This is a list of T cell receptor beta chains from one sample in a study of blood T cell repertoires in COVID-19. Measured with immunoSEQ multiplex PCR; TCRdb has only the in-frame clones, and not every one. The repertoire consists of some 370,000 clones, with 89% occurring once and the leading ten covering 1.2%. Input material: peripheral blood. These receptors were obtained from a man in his forties with acute or convalescent COVID-19. CDR3s include the opening cysteine and the closing phenylalanine or tryptophan. The D gene is left open where the match is weak. Not every row has a clone size; where given, it reads once, few, many or a size class.

j_gene: TRBJ2-3; abundance: few; v_gene: TRBV12-3/TRBV12-4; d_gene: .; CDR3nt: TGTGCCAGCAGTAAACAGGATACGCAGTATTTT; CDR3aa: CASSKQDTQYF
j_gene: TRBJ1-1; abundance: .; v_gene: TRBV5-4; d_gene: .; CDR3nt: TGTGCCAGCAGCTTGACTGGTAGGAACACTGAAGCTTTCTTT; CDR3aa: CASSLTGRNTEAFF
j_gene: TRBJ2-5; abundance: .; v_gene: TRBV9; d_gene: .; CDR3nt: TGTGCCAGCAGCGTAGGACAGCCACTGGGAGAGACCCAGTACTTC; CDR3aa: CASSVGQPLGETQYF
j_gene: TRBJ1-1; abundance: few; v_gene: TRBV10-2; d_gene: .; CDR3nt: TGCGCCAGCAGTGGTTCGGAGGGAGGTCAATTAGGGGACACTGAAGCTTTCTTT; CDR3aa: CASSGSEGGQLGDTEAFF
j_gene: TRBJ2-2; abundance: few; v_gene: TRBV11-3; d_gene: TRBD1; CDR3nt: TGTGCCAGCAGCTTAGGGGCGGGACAGGGGATCTCCGGGGAGCTGTTTTTT; CDR3aa: CASSLGAGQGISGELFF
j_gene: TRBJ2-1; abundance: .; v_gene: TRBV5-4; d_gene: .; CDR3nt: TGTGCCAGCAGCTTGGACGGGAGCTACAATGAGCAGTTCTTC; CDR3aa: CASSLDGSYNEQFF
j_gene: TRBJ1-2; abundance: .; v_gene: TRBV9; d_gene: .; CDR3nt: TGTGCCAGCAGCGAATCCCTGGGAGACAACTATGGCTACACCTTC; CDR3aa: CASSESLGDNYGYTF
j_gene: TRBJ1-4; abundance: .; v_gene: TRBV6-5; d_gene: .; CDR3nt: TGTGCCAGCCTCCTTGTAGCTAATGAAAAACTGTTTTTT; CDR3aa: CASLLVANEKLFF
j_gene: TRBJ2-2; abundance: .; v_gene: TRBV28; d_gene: .; CDR3nt: TGTGCCAGCACATCGAACACCGGGGAGCTGTTTTTT; CDR3aa: CASTSNTGELFF
j_gene: TRBJ1-6; abundance: few; v_gene: TRBV5-8; d_gene: TRBD1; CDR3nt: TGTGCCAGCAGCCGTACTCTCGGACAGGGTAATTCACCCCTCCACTTT; CDR3aa: CASSRTLGQGNSPLHF
j_gene: TRBJ2-7; abundance: .; v_gene: TRBV9; d_gene: .; CDR3nt: TGTGCCAGCAGCGTAGAAGACGGGACCTACGAGCAGTACTTC; CDR3aa: CASSVEDGTYEQYF
j_gene: TRBJ2-6; abundance: once; v_gene: TRBV14; d_gene: .; CDR3nt: TGTGCCAGCAGCCAAGCGTCTGGGGCCAACGTCCTGACTTTC; CDR3aa: CASSQASGANVLTF
j_gene: TRBJ1-2; abundance: .; v_gene: TRBV20-1; d_gene: TRBD1; CDR3nt: TGCAGTGCCCCAGGGGGGTATGGCTACACCTTC; CDR3aa: CSAPGGYGYTF
j_gene: TRBJ2-7; abundance: .; v_gene: TRBV5-4; d_gene: TRBD1; CDR3nt: TGTGCCAGCAGCTGGGGGACAGGTTCCTACGAGCAGTACTTC; CDR3aa: CASSWGTGSYEQYF
j_gene: TRBJ1-2; abundance: .; v_gene: TRBV2; d_gene: .; CDR3nt: TGTGCCAGCAGTGACGGGGGTTTCGACTATGGCTACACCTTC; CDR3aa: CASSDGGFDYGYTF
j_gene: TRBJ2-2; abundance: .; v_gene: TRBV27; d_gene: .; CDR3nt: TGTGCCAGCAGCCAGGGGACGAACACCGGGGAGCTGTTTTTT; CDR3aa: CASSQGTNTGELFF
j_gene: TRBJ2-3; abundance: .; v_gene: TRBV11-3; d_gene: TRBD2; CDR3nt: TGTGCCAGCAGCTTAGGGGCGCCGGGGGGAACAGATACGCAGTATTTT; CDR3aa: CASSLGAPGGTDTQYF
j_gene: TRBJ2-7; abundance: .; v_gene: TRBV5-6; d_gene: .; CDR3nt: TGTGCCAGCAGCTATGGACAGCGAAACTACGAGCAGTACTTC; CDR3aa: CASSYGQRNYEQYF
j_gene: TRBJ1-3; abundance: .; v_gene: TRBV19; d_gene: .; CDR3nt: TGTGCCAGCTGCCGAGAGAGCTCTGGAAACACCATATATTTT; CDR3aa: CASCRESSGNTIYF
j_gene: TRBJ2-3; abundance: .; v_gene: TRBV5-1; d_gene: .; CDR3nt: TGCGCCAGCAGGACGGGAGCCACTAGCACAGATACGCAGTATTTT; CDR3aa: CASRTGATSTDTQYF
j_gene: TRBJ1-1; abundance: .; v_gene: TRBV19; d_gene: .; CDR3nt: TGTGCCAGTAGTTCGGGACTCCCGAACACTGAAGCTTTCTTT; CDR3aa: CASSSGLPNTEAFF
j_gene: TRBJ2-1; abundance: .; v_gene: TRBV27; d_gene: .; CDR3nt: TGTGCCAGCAAAAAACAGGGTAGTTCCTACAATGAGCAGTTCTTC; CDR3aa: CASKKQGSSYNEQFF
j_gene: TRBJ2-3; abundance: .; v_gene: TRBV18; d_gene: TRBD2; CDR3nt: TGTGCCAGCCCAGAGACTAGCGTATTGGCAGATACGCAGTATTTT; CDR3aa: CASPETSVLADTQYF